These T cell receptor beta chains were read from a single sample in a study of T cells in Graves' hyperthyroidism and ophthalmopathy. Each CDR3 protein is one row after TCRdb ran MiXCR on the multiplex PCR reads. This sample has 450,000 to 650,000 distinct CDR3 sequences; 20% occur once, and the top ten carry 26%. The sequencing sample was made of blood. The receptors were gathered from a man aged 18 to 30 with Graves' hyperthyroidism. CDR3s include the opening cysteine and the closing phenylalanine or tryptophan. The D gene is left open where the match is weak. A row's size may be missing; if present it is once, few, many or a size class.

D gene | J gene | clone size | V gene | CDR3 protein | CDR3 DNA
. | TRBJ1-2 | . | TRBV13 | CASSLESGIPSYGYTF | TGTGCCAGCAGCTTAGAGTCAGGGATCCCCAGCTATGGCTACACCTTC
. | TRBJ2-7 | many | TRBV2 | CASSAVNYSYEQYF | TGTGCCAGCAGTGCTGTCAATTATTCCTACGAGCAGTACTTC
TRBD2 | TRBJ2-5 | . | TRBV6-1 | CATSLAGGDASQETQYF | TGTGCCACCTCACTAGCGGGGGGGGACGCCTCCCAAGAGACCCAGTACTTC
. | TRBJ1-6 | few | TRBV30 | CAWRGYNDSPLHF | TGTGCCTGGAGGGGTTATAATGATTCACCCCTCCACTTT
TRBD1 | TRBJ2-2 | few | TRBV29-1 | CSVRGQAPGELFF | TGCAGCGTTAGGGGACAGGCCCCCGGGGAGCTGTTTTTT
TRBD1 | TRBJ2-7 | . | TRBV27 | CASSRYRGSGIKTYEQYF | TGTGCCAGCAGTCGATACAGGGGCTCCGGAATTAAAACCTACGAGCAGTACTTC
TRBD1 | TRBJ1-1 | . | TRBV12-3/TRBV12-4 | CASSLFRGVMNTEAFF | TGTGCCAGCAGTTTATTCAGGGGGGTCATGAACACTGAAGCTTTCTTT
TRBD1 | TRBJ1-2 | many | TRBV5-1 | CASSSRTGGPYGYTF | TGCGCCAGCAGCTCCCGGACAGGGGGCCCCTATGGCTACACCTTC
TRBD2 | TRBJ2-2 | many | TRBV11-2 | CASSRGPGLAGIGELFF | TGTGCCAGCAGCCGGGGGCCGGGACTAGCGGGAATCGGGGAGCTGTTTTTT
. | TRBJ1-5 | many | TRBV6-5 | CASSYQIRTVEDQPQHF | TGTGCCAGCAGTTACCAAATCCGGACCGTTGAAGATCAGCCCCAGCATTTT